This T cell receptor (beta chain) was observed in a study of T cell responses to AZD1222 COVID-19 vaccine. CDR1 is MNHEY and CDR2 is SVGEGT in the germline V gene. The junction had 2 bases not matched to a gene; V was cut back by 4 bases and J by 1 base. This CDR3 region has 14 residues. General study points: Donor demographics were predominantly white British with a female majority; clonal diversity may be underestimated. Close to half of all spike-specific TCRs reportedly target regions of the variants that are unmutated. Baseline testing showed seropositivity in only six or seven AZD1222 recipients.

A word on this clone: Its antigen is currently unknown.

Sequencing was performed with immunoSEQ multiplex PCR; in TCRdb, only in-frame clones are kept and a portion is missing. The sample records roughly 110,000 clones, 90% to 95% being singletons. The clonotype originates from an adult who received the AZD1222 COVID-19 vaccine. The chain joins TRBV6-2 or TRBV6-3 to TRBJ2-3, with 7 positions matching TRBD2. The sequencing here drew on peripheral blood, taken 28 days after the second AZD1222 dose. The chain's CDR3 is CASSLGGGTDTQYF. The CDR3 DNA reads as TGTGCCAGCAGTTTGGGGGGGGGCACAGATACGCAGTATTTT.